This is a list of T cell receptor beta chains from one sample in a study of shared clonotypes between healthy human individuals. Sequenced by immunoSEQ multiplex PCR; TCRdb stores in-frame clones only, minus some. The table lists over 1.5 million clones, roughly 98% of them singletons. Sequencing was performed on naive CD4+ T cells sorted from blood. All receptors come from a young man in good health. Both conserved end residues are part of each CDR3. D genes are given only for firm matches. Size tells how often a clone was seen (once, few, many) or the class of an expanded clone, and some rows leave it out.

d_gene,j_gene,v_gene,abundance,CDR3nt,CDR3aa
TRBD2,TRBJ2-7,TRBV6-6,NA,TGTGCCAGCAGTAGGGACTACTACGAGCAGTACTTC,CASSRDYYEQYF
NA,TRBJ2-2,TRBV4-3,NA,TGCGCCAGCAGCGCATTTGAACGGGGGCCCGGGGAGCTGTTTTTT,CASSAFERGPGELFF
NA,TRBJ2-6,TRBV9,NA,TGTGCCAGCAGCCTTCAGACAGGGACTCACAACTCTGGGGCCAACGTCCTGACTTTC,CASSLQTGTHNSGANVLTF
TRBD2,TRBJ2-7,TRBV2,NA,TGTGCCAGCAGCGGCCGGTTAGCGGGGTCCTACGAGCAGTACTTC,CASSGRLAGSYEQYF
NA,TRBJ2-7,TRBV21-1,NA,TGTGCCAGCAGCAAAGACGGTTGTGGGACTCGCGGCGAGCAGTACTTC,CASSKDGCGTRGEQYF
NA,TRBJ1-4,TRBV23-1,NA,TGCGCCAGCATCCCGGGGGGGGGTTGTGAAAAACTGTTTTTT,CASIPGGGCEKLFF
NA,TRBJ1-4,TRBV7-9,NA,TGTGCCAGCAGCTTAGGAGGGGTGGGTGAAAAACTGTTTTTT,CASSLGGVGEKLFF
NA,TRBJ2-3,TRBV2,NA,TGTGCCAGCAGTGAAGCGAGAGATACGCAGTATTTT,CASSEARDTQYF
NA,TRBJ1-2,TRBV10-3,NA,TGTGCCATCAAACCAAGGCAGGGCTATGGCTACACCTTC,CAIKPRQGYGYTF
TRBD1,TRBJ2-7,TRBV15,NA,TGTGCCACCAGCAGAGATCGGACAGGGGGCTACGAGCAGTACTTC,CATSRDRTGGYEQYF
TRBD1,TRBJ2-7,TRBV5-1,NA,TGCGCCAGCAGCTCGGGACAGGGGGCGATACGGGAGCAGTACTTC,CASSSGQGAIREQYF
NA,TRBJ2-7,TRBV11-3,NA,TGTGCCAGCAGCTTAATTCTAGGTACCGAGCAGTACTTC,CASSLILGTEQYF
NA,TRBJ2-3,TRBV25-1,NA,TGTGCCAGCAGTGATAGCACCCGCACAGATACGCAGTATTTT,CASSDSTRTDTQYF
NA,TRBJ2-3,TRBV2,NA,TGTGCCAGCAGGCAACTGGCTAGAGGGAAAGGGGATACGCAGTATTTT,CASRQLARGKGDTQYF
TRBD1,TRBJ1-1,TRBV27,once,TGTGCCAGCAGTACACGAGCCGGGACAGGCCCAAACACTGAAGCTTTCTTT,CASSTRAGTGPNTEAFF
TRBD2,TRBJ2-5,TRBV11-2,NA,TGTGCCAGCAGCTTCTCTGCCGGGAGGGAGGAGACCCAGTACTTC,CASSFSAGREETQYF
TRBD1,TRBJ1-1,TRBV9,once,TGTGCCAGCAGCGTAGAGGGGACAGTATACACTGAAGCTTTCTTT,CASSVEGTVYTEAFF
TRBD1,TRBJ1-3,TRBV6-5,NA,TGTGCCAGCAATCCCAGACAGGGGCCCAGAAACACCATATATTTT,CASNPRQGPRNTIYF
NA,TRBJ2-1,TRBV6-5,NA,TGTGCCAGCAGTTACGGAGGACCGGCGGACAATGAGCAGTTCTTC,CASSYGGPADNEQFF
NA,TRBJ2-3,TRBV28,NA,TGTGCCAGCAGTTTTTTACAGCACAACACAGATACGCAGTATTTT,CASSFLQHNTDTQYF
TRBD2,TRBJ2-7,TRBV11-3,NA,TGTGCCAGCAGCTTAAGCGGGGCAAGCTCCTACGAGCAGTACTTC,CASSLSGASSYEQYF